Below, 25 T cell receptor beta chains from the same sample are listed, as sequenced in a study of blood T cell repertoires in COVID-19. Method: immunoSEQ multiplex PCR; TCRdb's copy keeps in-frame clones and lacks some. The table lists some 130,000 clones, roughly 69% of them singletons, with approximately 1.9% in the top ten. The sequenced sample was peripheral blood. The receptor set was obtained from a woman aged 70-85 years with acute or convalescent COVID-19.

The chain is built from TRBV19 and TRBJ1-1; 7 bases line up with TRBD1. The CDR3 sequence is 17 residues long. Looked up from germline, CDR1 is LNHDA and CDR2 is SQIVND (reference sequence). V dropped 3 bases and J dropped 2; count of bases not matched to a gene: 12. In DNA form, the CDR3 reads TGTGCCAGTAGTATCCTCCTTTCGACAGGGCTAAACACTGAAGCTTTCTTT. Its translation: CASSILLSTGLNTEAFF.

This chain joins TRBV19 and TRBJ2-7, with 7 bases matching TRBD2. The CDR3 totals 15 residues. J lost 3 bases, V lost 4 bases, and 9 bases had no gene match. CDR1 and CDR2 from the germline V gene are LNHDA and SQIVND (reference sequence). The CDR3 loop reads CASSTAMGGGYEQYF. CDR3 nucleotide sequence: TGTGCCAGTAGTACCGCTATGGGCGGGGGCTACGAGCAGTACTTC.

The rearrangement links TRBV10-3 to TRBJ1-1; possibly TRBD1 for D (6 bases). Per germline, CDR1 ENHRY and CDR2 SYGVKD. CDR3 length: 13 amino acids. Between the trimmed V and J ends, which lost 11 bases and 5 bases, there was a span of 18 bases. CDR3 residues: CAHRGTGKTEAFF. The CDR3 coding sequence is TGTGCCCATCGGGGAACAGGGAAAACTGAAGCTTTCTTT.

J is TRBJ2-2 and V is TRBV28; a weak D match, TRBD2 (6 bases). Germline V CDR1 and CDR2: MDHEN, SYDVKM. The CDR3 contains 15 residues. Trimming cost V 2 bases and J 1 base, with 8 bases left between them. The CDR3 DNA sequence: TGTGCCAGCAGTTTAGGGACTTTGAACACCGGGGAGCTGTTTTTT. Translation gives CASSLGTLNTGELFF.

The rearrangement joins TRBV7-2 to TRBJ2-7, with TRBD2 matching over 11 bases. After removal of 5 bases from V and 9 bases from J, the junction contained 12 bases not matched to a gene. This CDR3 spans 15 amino acids. Germline V gene sequence: CDR1 SGHTA, CDR2 FQGNSA. The CDR3 region has the DNA TGTGCCAGCAGCACTAGACTAGCGGGACCCGAGGGGCAGTACTTC. Amino acids: CASSTRLAGPEGQYF.

The chain uses TRBV9 and TRBJ1-1; a weak D match, TRBD1 (5 bases). The germline V gene encodes CDR1 SGDLS and CDR2 YYNGEE. The V and J ends lost 5 bases and 1 base respectively, with 9 bases between them. The CDR3 has 13 residues. The CDR3 reads CASSHQGNTEAFF. As DNA, the CDR3 is TGTGCCAGCAGTCACCAGGGGAACACTGAAGCTTTCTTT.

The rearrangement joins TRBV10-3 to TRBJ1-4, with D hard to call. Germline values: CDR1 ENHRY, CDR2 SYGVKD. With 4 bases removed from V and 7 bases from J, the gap between germline ends came to 13 bases. The CDR3 has 14 residues. CDR3 loop: CAISGALDGEKLFF. The CDR3 bases are TGTGCCATCAGTGGGGCCTTAGACGGTGAAAAACTGTTTTTT.

The chain combines TRBV7-9 with TRBJ2-7; 9 bases fit TRBD1. The V and J ends lost 4 bases and 2 bases, in that order; junction bases with no gene match: 6. Germline V gene data show CDR1 as SEHNR and CDR2 as FQNEAQ (reference sequence). The CDR3 covers 15 residues. CDR3 bases: TGTGCCAGCAGCTCGAACAGGGGGCAGACCTACGAGCAGTACTTC. Translated, it gives CASSSNRGQTYEQYF.

V usage is TRBV9 and J usage is TRBJ2-3; TRBD2 matches 7 bases. V trimming: 3 bases; J trimming: 0 bases; junction bases outside the gene matches: 10. CDR3 size: 17 residues. Germline lookup yields CDR1 SGDLS and CDR2 YYNGEE. This CDR3 is CASSAGPSGASTDTQYF. The CDR3 region has the DNA TGTGCCAGCAGCGCAGGCCCTAGCGGAGCTAGCACAGATACGCAGTATTTT.

The sample holds a few counts of this clone. The chain combines TRBV29-1 with TRBJ1-1; no firm D call. The V gene's germline CDR1 is SQVTM and CDR2 ANQGSEA. Trimming pared 3 bases from V and 0 bases from J, leaving 8 bases between. This CDR3 comprises 13 residues. The CDR3 reads CSVDSGMNTEAFF. The DNA of the CDR3 is TGCAGCGTTGACTCCGGGATGAACACTGAAGCTTTCTTT.

The chain employs TRBV5-1 and TRBJ1-1, with D maybe TRBD1 (5 bases). Germline CDR1 and CDR2: SGHRS and YFSETQ. The CDR3 has 14 amino acids. The germline V and J ends were trimmed by 3 bases and 5 bases, with 14 bases remaining between them. The CDR3 bases are TGCGCCAGCAGCTCCGGACGTGGGGGGACTGAAGCTTTCTTT. Translation gives CASSSGRGGTEAFF.

V usage is TRBV11-2 and J usage is TRBJ1-2, with 7 bases lining up with TRBD1. V shed 3 bases, J shed 5 bases, and the junction held 3 bases outside the gene matches. The V gene's germline CDR1 is SGHAT and CDR2 FQNNGV. There are 13 residues in the CDR3. The CDR3 reads CASSLGRGYGYTF. Written as DNA, the CDR3 is TGTGCCAGCAGCTTGGGCAGGGGGTATGGCTACACCTTC.

The chain's CDR3 is CSIPGQGSSNYGYTF. CDR3 nucleotide sequence: TGCAGTATCCCGGGACAGGGTAGCTCAAACTATGGCTACACCTTC. The chain has TRBV29-1 and TRBJ1-2; 9 bases match TRBD1. Germline V gene sequence: CDR1 SQVTM, CDR2 ANQGSEA. The CDR3 runs 15 residues.

The chain combines TRBV19 with TRBJ2-5; D call uncertain. The CDR3 loop spans 11 amino acids. Trimming pared 4 bases from V and 4 bases from J, leaving 4 bases between. Germline CDR1 reads LNHDA; CDR2 reads SQIVND (reference sequence). For the CDR3, the DNA is TGTGCCAGTAGTAGCAGAGAGACCCAGTACTTC. The encoded protein is CASSSRETQYF.

This chain links TRBV9 with TRBJ2-7; 8 positions match TRBD1. Germline loops: CDR1 SGDLS, CDR2 YYNGEE. V shed 5 bases, J shed 4 bases, and the junction held 8 bases outside the gene matches. The CDR3 has 14 amino acids. The CDR3 coding sequence is TGTGCCAGCAGTTACGGACAGGGACCGTACGAGCAGTACTTC. This encodes CASSYGQGPYEQYF.

The chain's CDR3 is CASSQEGGIANYGYTF. The CDR3 region has the DNA TGCGCCAGCAGCCAAGAAGGAGGGATCGCTAACTATGGCTACACCTTC. The gene calls are TRBV4-1 and TRBJ1-2; no reliable D call. V was shortened by 0 bases and J by 0 bases, with 11 bases between the two germline ends. The CDR3 runs to 16 residues. Germline values: CDR1 MGHRA, CDR2 YSYEKL.

The chain joins TRBV11-2 to TRBJ1-4; a weak D match, TRBD1 (5 bases). This CDR3 is 14 amino acids long. V lost 5 bases and J lost 8, with 15 bases in between. The germline V gene has CDR1 SGHAT and CDR2 FQNNGV. The CDR3 DNA sequence: TGTGCCAGCAGCCAGGGTCTAGGGGTCGAAAAACTGTTTTTT. This translates into CASSQGLGVEKLFF.

The chain combines TRBV19 with TRBJ2-3; 10 nucleotides line up with TRBD2. Germline V CDR1 and CDR2: LNHDA, SQIVND (reference sequence). The CDR3 sequence is 14 residues long. The V gene end was trimmed by 8 bases and the J gene end by 2 bases; junction bases not matched to a gene: 4. The CDR3 region has the DNA TGTGCCAGTGAGCGGGGGGGCGCCACAGATACGCAGTATTTT. It is translated as CASERGGATDTQYF.

The CDR3 spells CASSQDSSFATNEKLFF. Written as DNA, the CDR3 is TGCGCCAGCAGCCAAGATAGTAGCTTTGCAACTAATGAAAAACTGTTTTTT. V and J are TRBV4-1 and TRBJ1-4, with no clear D. The V gene lost 0 bases and the J gene lost 0 bases, with 11 bases spanning the gap. The CDR3 is 17 residues long. From germline, CDR1 is MGHRA and CDR2 YSYEKL.

This clone was found a few times. This chain links TRBV13 with TRBJ2-3; D might be TRBD2 (6 bases). The germline CDR1 and CDR2 sequences are PRHDT and FYEKMQ (reference sequence). V was cut by 5 bases and J by 3 bases, with 21 bases left in between. This CDR3 has 17 residues. In DNA form, the CDR3 reads TGTGCCAGCAGCAGCTTAGTTGGGGGGTTAAGGACAGATACGCAGTATTTT. This translates into CASSSLVGGLRTDTQYF. Full variable domain (rest looked up from reference TRBV13 and TRBJ2-3): AAGVIQSPRHLIKEKRETATLKCYPIPRHDTVYWYQQGPGQDPQFLISFYEKMQSDKGSIPDRFSAQQFSDYHSELNMSSLELGDSALYFCASSSLVGGLRTDTQYFGPGTRLTVL.

V usage is TRBV2 and J usage is TRBJ2-1, with 10 bases fitting TRBD1. Trimming cost V 9 bases and J 6 bases; bases outside gene matches: 5. The CDR3 is 13 residues long. Germline V gene lookup returns CDR1 SNHLY and CDR2 FYNNEI. The CDR3 loop is CASGTGAINEQFF. The CDR3 DNA is TGTGCCAGTGGGACAGGGGCCATCAATGAGCAGTTCTTC.

CDR3 loop: CASSPTTSTGQILMNTEAFF. The CDR3 DNA follows: TGCGCCAGCAGCCCTACTACTTCTACGGGACAGATACTCATGAACACTGAAGCTTTCTTT. The chain combines TRBV5-1 with TRBJ1-1; 7 bases are a match to TRBD1. The CDR3 totals 20 residues. The V and J ends lost 4 bases and 0 bases, in that order; junction bases with no gene match: 21. Per germline, CDR1 SGHRS and CDR2 YFSETQ. Combining the CDR3 with reference TRBV5-1 and TRBJ1-1 gives the whole variable domain KAGVTQTPRYLIKTRGQQVTLSCSPISGHRSVSWYQQTPGQGLQFLFEYFSETQRNKGNFPGRFSGRQFSNSRSEMNVSTLELGDSALYLCASSPTTSTGQILMNTEAFFGQGTRLTVV.

V and J are TRBV9 and TRBJ2-1; D call uncertain. The CDR3 covers 18 residues. V was pared by 0 bases and J by 0 bases, with 16 bases between. From germline, CDR1 is SGDLS and CDR2 YYNGEE. The CDR3 reads CASSVGPTGGSSYNEQFF. The CDR3 DNA is TGTGCCAGCAGCGTAGGCCCGACCGGCGGTAGCTCCTACAATGAGCAGTTCTTC.

The chain couples TRBV5-1 to TRBJ2-5; 11 bases are shared with TRBD2. This CDR3 has 16 amino acids. CDR1 is SGHRS and CDR2 is YFSETQ in the germline V gene. Trimming removed 3 bases from V and 1 base from J; junction bases left unmatched: 5. CDR3 loop: CASSSLAGGVQETQYF. CDR3 nucleotides: TGCGCCAGCAGCTCCCTAGCGGGAGGTGTCCAAGAGACCCAGTACTTC.

The chain is built from TRBV6-1 and TRBJ1-2; D possibly corresponds to TRBD1 (6 bases). Per germline, CDR1 MNHNS and CDR2 SASEGT. This CDR3 is built from 16 residues. Between the trimmed V and J ends, which lost 2 bases and 8 bases, there was a span of 21 bases. The CDR3, as DNA: TGTGCCAGCAGTGAACCTGGCAGGGGAACTGCTGGCGGCTACACCTTC. It encodes CASSEPGRGTAGGYTF.